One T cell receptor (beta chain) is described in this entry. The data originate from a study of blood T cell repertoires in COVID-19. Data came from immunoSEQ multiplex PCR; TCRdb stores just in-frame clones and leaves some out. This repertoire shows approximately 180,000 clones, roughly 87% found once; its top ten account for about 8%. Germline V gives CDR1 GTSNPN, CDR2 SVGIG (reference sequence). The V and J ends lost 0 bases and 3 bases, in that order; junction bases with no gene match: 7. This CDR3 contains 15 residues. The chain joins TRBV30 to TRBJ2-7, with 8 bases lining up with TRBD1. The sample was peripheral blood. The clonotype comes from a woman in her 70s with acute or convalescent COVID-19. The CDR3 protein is CAWSVRGQAFYEQYF. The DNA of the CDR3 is TGTGCCTGGAGTGTACGGGGACAGGCTTTCTACGAGCAGTACTTC.